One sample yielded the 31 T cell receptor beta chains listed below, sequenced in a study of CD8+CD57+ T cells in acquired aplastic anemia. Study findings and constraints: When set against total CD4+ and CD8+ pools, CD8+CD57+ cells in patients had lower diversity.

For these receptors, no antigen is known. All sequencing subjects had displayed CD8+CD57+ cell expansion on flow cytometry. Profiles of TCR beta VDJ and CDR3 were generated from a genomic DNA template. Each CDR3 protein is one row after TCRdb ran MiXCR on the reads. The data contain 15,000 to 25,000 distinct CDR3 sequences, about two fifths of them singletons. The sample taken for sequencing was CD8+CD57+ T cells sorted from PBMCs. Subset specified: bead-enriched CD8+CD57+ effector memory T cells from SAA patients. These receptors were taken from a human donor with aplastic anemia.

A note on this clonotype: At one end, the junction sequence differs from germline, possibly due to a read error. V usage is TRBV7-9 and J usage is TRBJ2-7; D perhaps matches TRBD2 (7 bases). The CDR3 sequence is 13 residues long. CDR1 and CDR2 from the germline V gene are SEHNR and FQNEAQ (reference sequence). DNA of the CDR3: TGTGCCAGCAGGAGGGAGGGGGGTCACGAGCGGTACTTC. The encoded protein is CASRREGGHERYF.

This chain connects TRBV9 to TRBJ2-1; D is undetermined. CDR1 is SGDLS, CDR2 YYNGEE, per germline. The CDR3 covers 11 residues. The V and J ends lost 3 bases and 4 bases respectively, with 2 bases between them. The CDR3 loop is CASSGYNEQFF. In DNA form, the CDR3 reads TGTGCCAGCAGCGGGTACAATGAGCAGTTCTTC.

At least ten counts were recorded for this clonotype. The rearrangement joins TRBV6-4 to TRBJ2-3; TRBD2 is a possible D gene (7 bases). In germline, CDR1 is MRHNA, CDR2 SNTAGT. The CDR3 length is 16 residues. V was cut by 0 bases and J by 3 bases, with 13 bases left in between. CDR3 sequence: CASSDSAGGQTDTQYF. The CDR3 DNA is TGTGCCAGCAGTGACTCGGCCGGGGGGCAGACAGATACGCAGTATTTT.

CDR3 in amino acids: CASSPRHSQVSPLHF. CDR3 in DNA: TGTGCCAGTAGTCCCAGACACAGCCAAGTCTCACCCCTCCACTTT. This chain links TRBV19 with TRBJ1-6; D uncertain. CDR1 and CDR2 from the germline V gene are LNHDA and SQIVND (reference sequence). V was cut by 5 bases and J by 10 bases, with 18 bases left in between. The CDR3 covers 15 residues.

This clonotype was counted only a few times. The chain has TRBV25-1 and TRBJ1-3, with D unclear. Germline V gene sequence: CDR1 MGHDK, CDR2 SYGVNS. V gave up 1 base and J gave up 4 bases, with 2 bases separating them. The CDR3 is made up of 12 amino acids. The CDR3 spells CASSEFGNTIYF. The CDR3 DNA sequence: TGTGCCAGCAGTGAATTCGGAAACACCATATATTTT.

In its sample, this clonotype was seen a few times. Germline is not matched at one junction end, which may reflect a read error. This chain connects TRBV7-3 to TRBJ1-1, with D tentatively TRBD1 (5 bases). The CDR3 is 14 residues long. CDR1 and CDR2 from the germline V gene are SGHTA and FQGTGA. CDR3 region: CASSLSGMKTEAFF. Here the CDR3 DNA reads TGTGCCAGCAGCTTATCAGGGATGAAGACTGAAGCTTTCTTT.

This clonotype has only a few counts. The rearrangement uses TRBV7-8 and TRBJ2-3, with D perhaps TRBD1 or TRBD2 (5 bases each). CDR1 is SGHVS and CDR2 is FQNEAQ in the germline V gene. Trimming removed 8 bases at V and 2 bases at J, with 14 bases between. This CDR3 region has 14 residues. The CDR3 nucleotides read TGTGCCAGCGCGAGGGGACGGACCACAGATACGCAGTATTTT. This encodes CASARGRTTDTQYF. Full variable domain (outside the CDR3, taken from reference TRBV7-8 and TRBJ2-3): GAGVSQSPRYKVAKRGQDVALRCDPISGHVSLFWYQQALGQGPEFLTYFQNEAQLDKSGLPSDRFFAERPEGSVSTLKIQRTQQEDSAVYLCASARGRTTDTQYFGPGTRLTVL.

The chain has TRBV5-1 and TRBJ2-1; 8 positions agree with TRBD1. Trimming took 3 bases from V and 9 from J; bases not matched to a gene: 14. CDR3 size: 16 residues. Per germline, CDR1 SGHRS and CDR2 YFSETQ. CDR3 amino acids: CASSWTRTGMVGEQFF. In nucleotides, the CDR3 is TGCGCCAGCAGCTGGACCCGGACAGGGATGGTGGGTGAGCAGTTCTTC.

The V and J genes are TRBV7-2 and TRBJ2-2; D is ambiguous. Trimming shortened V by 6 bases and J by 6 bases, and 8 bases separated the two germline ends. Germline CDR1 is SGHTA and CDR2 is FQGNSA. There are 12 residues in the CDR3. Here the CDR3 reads CASRPNPGELFF. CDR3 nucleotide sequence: TGTGCCAGCAGACCCAATCCCGGGGAGCTGTTTTTT.

CDR3 amino acids: CASSYSRGQPQHF. The DNA of the CDR3 is TGTGCCAGCAGTTACTCGAGAGGTCAGCCCCAGCATTTT. The J gene is TRBJ1-5, the V gene TRBV6-5; D gene ambiguous. V lost 0 bases and J lost 6, with 6 bases in between. CDR1 and CDR2 (germline): MNHEY, SVGAGI. The CDR3 loop spans 13 amino acids.

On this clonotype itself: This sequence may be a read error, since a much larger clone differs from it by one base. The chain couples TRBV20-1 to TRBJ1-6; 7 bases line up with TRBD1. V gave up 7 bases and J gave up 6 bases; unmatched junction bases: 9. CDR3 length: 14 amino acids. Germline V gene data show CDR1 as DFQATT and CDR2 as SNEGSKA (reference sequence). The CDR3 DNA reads TGCAGTGTTCGCCCGACAGGGTCTAATTCACCCCTCCACTTT. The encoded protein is CSVRPTGSNSPLHF.

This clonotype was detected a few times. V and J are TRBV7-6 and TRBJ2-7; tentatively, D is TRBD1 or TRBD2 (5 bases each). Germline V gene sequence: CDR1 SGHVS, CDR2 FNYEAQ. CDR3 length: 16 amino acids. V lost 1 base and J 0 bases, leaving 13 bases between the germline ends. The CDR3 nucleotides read TGTGCCAGCAGCTTAGAGGGTCGGGGCAGCTCCTACGAGCAGTACTTC. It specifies CASSLEGRGSSYEQYF.

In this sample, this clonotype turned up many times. CDR3 sequence: CASSPYVTSGENTGELFF. For the CDR3, the DNA is TGTGCCAGCAGCCCTTACGTGACTAGCGGAGAGAACACCGGGGAGCTGTTTTTT. The V call is TRBV7-6, the J call TRBJ2-2, with 9 bases identical to TRBD2. V was pared by 5 bases and J by 1 base, with 11 bases of the junction left unmatched. The CDR3 has 18 amino acids. CDR1 is SGHVS, CDR2 FNYEAQ, per germline. Full variable domain (rest looked up from reference TRBV7-6 and TRBJ2-2): GAGVSQSPRYKVTKRGQDVALRCDPISGHVSLYWYRQALGQGPEFLTYFNYEAQQDKSGLPNDRFSAERPEGSISTLTIQRTEQRDSAMYRCASSPYVTSGENTGELFFGEGSRLTVL.

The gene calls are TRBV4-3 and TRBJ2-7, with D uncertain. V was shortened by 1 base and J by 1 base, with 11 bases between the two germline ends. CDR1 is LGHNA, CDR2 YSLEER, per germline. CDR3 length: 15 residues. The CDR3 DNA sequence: TGCGCCAGCAGCCAAGGAACGACGATGTCCTACGAGCAGTACTTC. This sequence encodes CASSQGTTMSYEQYF.

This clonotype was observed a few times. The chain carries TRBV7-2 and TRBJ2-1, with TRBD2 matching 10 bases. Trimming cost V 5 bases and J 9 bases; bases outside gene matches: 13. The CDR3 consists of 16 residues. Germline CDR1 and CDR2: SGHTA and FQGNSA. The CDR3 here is CASSPTPTSGKVEQFF. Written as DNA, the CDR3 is TGTGCCAGCAGCCCGACCCCCACTAGCGGGAAGGTTGAGCAGTTCTTC.

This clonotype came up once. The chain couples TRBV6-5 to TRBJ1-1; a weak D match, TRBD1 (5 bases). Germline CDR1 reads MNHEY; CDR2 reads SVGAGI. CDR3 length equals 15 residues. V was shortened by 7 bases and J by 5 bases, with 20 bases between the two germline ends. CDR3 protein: CASTKTAWGSTEAFF. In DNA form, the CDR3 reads TGTGCCAGCACTAAAACCGCCTGGGGGTCGACTGAAGCTTTCTTT.

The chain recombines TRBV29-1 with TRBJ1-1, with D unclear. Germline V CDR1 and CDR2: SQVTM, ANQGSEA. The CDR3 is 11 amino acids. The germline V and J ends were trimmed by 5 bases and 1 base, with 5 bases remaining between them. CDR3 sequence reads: CSVYGNTEAFF. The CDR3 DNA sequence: TGCAGCGTTTATGGGAACACTGAAGCTTTCTTT.

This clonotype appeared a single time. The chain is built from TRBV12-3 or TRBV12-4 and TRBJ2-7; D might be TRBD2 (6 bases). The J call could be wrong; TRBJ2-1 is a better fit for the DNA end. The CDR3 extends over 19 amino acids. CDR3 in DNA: TGTGCCAGCAGTTTGTCTACCTGGGCCCGCGGGACCTCCTACAATGAGCAGTTCTTC. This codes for CASSLSTWARGTSYNEQFF.

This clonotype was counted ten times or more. The CDR3 DNA reads TGTGCCAGCAGTGCTACAGGGACCGAGCAGTACTTC. Translating gives CASSATGTEQYF. This rearrangement joins TRBV25-1 to TRBJ2-7; tentative D call: TRBD1 (6 bases). Germline CDR1 and CDR2: MGHDK and SYGVNS. The CDR3 loop spans 12 amino acids. The V end lost 4 bases, the J end lost 6 bases, and 10 bases lay between the germline ends.

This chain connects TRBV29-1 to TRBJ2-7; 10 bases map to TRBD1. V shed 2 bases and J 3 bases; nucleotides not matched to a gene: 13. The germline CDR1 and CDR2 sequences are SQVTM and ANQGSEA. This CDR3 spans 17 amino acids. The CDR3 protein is CSVEQTTGGRTVYEQYF. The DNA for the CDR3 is TGCAGCGTTGAACAAACGACAGGGGGCCGTACTGTCTACGAGCAGTACTTC.

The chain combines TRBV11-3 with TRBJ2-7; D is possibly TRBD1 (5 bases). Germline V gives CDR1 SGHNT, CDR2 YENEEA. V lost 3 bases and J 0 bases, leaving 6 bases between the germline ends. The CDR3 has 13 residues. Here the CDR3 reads CASSFDSSYEQYF. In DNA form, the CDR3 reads TGTGCCAGCAGCTTCGACAGCTCCTACGAGCAGTACTTC.

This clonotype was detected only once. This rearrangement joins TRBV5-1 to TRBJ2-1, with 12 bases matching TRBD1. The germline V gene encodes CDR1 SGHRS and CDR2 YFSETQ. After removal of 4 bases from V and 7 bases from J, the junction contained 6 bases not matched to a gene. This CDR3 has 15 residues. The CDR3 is CASSHRDRGRNEQFF. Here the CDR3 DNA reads TGCGCCAGCAGCCACAGGGACAGGGGGCGTAATGAGCAGTTCTTC.

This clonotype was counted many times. This CDR3 is CAIGSGAGGRNEQFF. The CDR3 DNA is TGTGCCATCGGTTCGGGGGCGGGGGGGCGCAATGAGCAGTTCTTC. This chain links TRBV10-3 with TRBJ2-1; 9 nucleotides line up with TRBD2. The ends lost 8 bases at V and 6 bases at J; junction bases unmatched: 11. Per the germline V gene, CDR1 is ENHRY and CDR2 is SYGVKD. The CDR3 has 15 residues.

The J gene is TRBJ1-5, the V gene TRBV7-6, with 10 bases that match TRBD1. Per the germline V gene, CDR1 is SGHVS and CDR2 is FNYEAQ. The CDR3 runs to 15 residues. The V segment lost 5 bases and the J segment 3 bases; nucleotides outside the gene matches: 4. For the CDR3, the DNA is TGTGCCAGCAGCCGAGACAGGGGGCTCAATCAGCCCCAGCATTTT. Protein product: CASSRDRGLNQPQHF.

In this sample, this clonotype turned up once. CDR3 DNA: TGTGCCAGCAGGGCCGGGACAGGGTCTAATCAGCCCCAGCATTTT. Its translation: CASRAGTGSNQPQHF. V gene TRBV2 combines with J gene TRBJ1-5, with 9 bases fitting TRBD1. Trimming at V came to 6 bases and at J to 4 bases, leaving 7 bases not matched to a gene. CDR3 length equals 15 residues. In germline, CDR1 is SNHLY, CDR2 FYNNEI.

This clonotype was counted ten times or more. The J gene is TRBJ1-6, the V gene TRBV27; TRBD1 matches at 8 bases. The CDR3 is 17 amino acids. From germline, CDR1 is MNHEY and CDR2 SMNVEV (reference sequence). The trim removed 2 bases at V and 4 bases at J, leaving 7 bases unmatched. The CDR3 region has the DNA TGTGCCAGCAGTTTAGGGACAGGAAATTTTTATAATTCACCCCTCCACTTT. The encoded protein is CASSLGTGNFYNSPLHF.

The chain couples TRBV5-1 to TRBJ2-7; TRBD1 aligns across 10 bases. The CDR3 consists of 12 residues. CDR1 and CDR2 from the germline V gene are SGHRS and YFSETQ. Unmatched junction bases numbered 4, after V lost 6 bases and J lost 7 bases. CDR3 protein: CASTWTGGEQYF. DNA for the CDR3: TGCGCCAGCACCTGGACAGGGGGGGAGCAGTACTTC.

The CDR3 nucleotides are TGCGCCAGCAGTGAAGGGACAGGGGGCAAGGTCTACGAGCAGTACTTC. This encodes CASSEGTGGKVYEQYF. The rearrangement uses TRBV10-2 and TRBJ2-7; 12 bases are a match to TRBD1. V lost 3 bases and J lost 3; bases outside the gene matches: 6. CDR1 WSHSY and CDR2 SAAADI come from the germline V gene. This CDR3 has 16 amino acids.

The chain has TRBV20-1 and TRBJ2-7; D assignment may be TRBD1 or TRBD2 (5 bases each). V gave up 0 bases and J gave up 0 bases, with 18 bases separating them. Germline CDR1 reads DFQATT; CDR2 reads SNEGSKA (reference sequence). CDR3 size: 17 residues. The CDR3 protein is CSARDHLNEGSSYEQYF. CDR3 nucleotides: TGCAGTGCTAGAGACCACCTTAACGAGGGGAGCTCCTACGAGCAGTACTTC.

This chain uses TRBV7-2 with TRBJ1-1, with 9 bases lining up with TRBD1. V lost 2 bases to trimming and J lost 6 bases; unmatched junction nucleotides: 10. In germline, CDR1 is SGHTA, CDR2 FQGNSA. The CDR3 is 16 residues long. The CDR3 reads CASSLRPGQGPPEAFF. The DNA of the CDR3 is TGTGCCAGCAGCTTAAGACCGGGACAGGGCCCACCTGAAGCTTTCTTT.

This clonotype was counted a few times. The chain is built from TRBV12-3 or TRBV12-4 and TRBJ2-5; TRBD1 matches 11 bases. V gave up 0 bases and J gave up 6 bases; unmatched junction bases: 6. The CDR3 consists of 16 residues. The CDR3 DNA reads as TGTGCCAGCAGTTTAGCAACCGGGACAGGGGGACAGACCCAGTACTTC. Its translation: CASSLATGTGGQTQYF.